Shown below are 9 T cell receptor beta chains from a single sample sequenced in a study of beta chain features in type 1 diabetes. Sequenced material consisted of expressed TCRB transcripts (all of the isolated RNA was reverse transcribed). Sequenced by immunoSEQ multiplex PCR; TCRdb stores in-frame clones only, minus some. The table records 350,000 to 450,000 clones, around 13% of them present only once. The sample consisted of naive CD4+ T cells from blood. These receptors all stem from a man aged 25-45 years in good health.

This chain joins TRBV7-3 and TRBJ2-1; D is possibly TRBD1 or TRBD2 (5 bases each). The length of the CDR3 is 15 residues. Deletions cut 5 bases from V and 7 bases from J, with 18 bases between. CDR1 and CDR2 from the germline V gene are SGHTA and FQGTGA. This CDR3 reads CASSGAGTAINEQFF. CDR3 nucleotide sequence: TGTGCCAGCAGCGGCGCCGGGACCGCGATAAATGAGCAGTTCTTC. The variable domain in full, with the rest retrieved from reference TRBV7-3 and TRBJ2-1, is GAGVSQTPSNKVTEKGKYVELRCDPISGHTALYWYRQSLGQGPEFLIYFQGTGAADDSGLPNDRFFAVRPEGSVSTLKIQRTERGDSAVYLCASSGAGTAINEQFFGPGTRLTVL.

The V and J genes are TRBV5-4 and TRBJ1-6; 11 positions match TRBD1. After removal of 4 bases from V and 10 bases from J, the junction contained 7 bases not matched to a gene. Looked up from germline, CDR1 is SGHNT and CDR2 is YYREEE (reference sequence). This CDR3 is built from 15 residues. In nucleotides, the CDR3 is TGTGCCAGCAGCCCTTGGACAGGGGGCCGCTCACCCCTCCACTTT. The encoded protein is CASSPWTGGRSPLHF.

This clone was picked up a small number of times. The chain is built from TRBV15 and TRBJ2-5; D uncertain. Germline-derived CDR1 and CDR2 are LNHNV and YYDKDF (reference sequence). V dropped 9 bases and J dropped 1 base, with 21 bases sitting between them. This CDR3 comprises 16 residues. CDR3 sequence reads: CATKAIQLGIQETQYF. In nucleotides, the CDR3 is TGTGCCACTAAGGCCATACAGTTGGGCATCCAAGAGACCCAGTACTTC.

This clone has a handful of counts. This sequence joins TRBV15 and TRBJ2-1; unclear D gene. The CDR3 has 15 amino acids. Per germline, CDR1 LNHNV and CDR2 YYDKDF (reference sequence). The germline V and J ends were trimmed by 8 bases and 1 base, with 15 bases remaining between them. The CDR3 spells CATSGGGPSYNEQFF. The CDR3 coding sequence is TGTGCCACCTCCGGTGGTGGGCCTTCCTACAATGAGCAGTTCTTC. The whole variable domain, remainder taken from reference TRBV15 and TRBJ2-1, is DAMVIQNPRYQVTQFGKPVTLSCSQTLNHNVMYWYQQKSSQAPKLLFHYYDKDFNNEADTPDNFQSRRPNTSFCFLDIRSPGLGDTAMYLCATSGGGPSYNEQFFGPGTRLTVL.

The J gene is TRBJ1-1, the V gene TRBV29-1; 7 nucleotides agree with TRBD1. V lost 7 bases to trimming and J lost 6 bases; unmatched junction nucleotides: 8. The length of the CDR3 is 12 residues. Germline V lookup: CDR1 SQVTM, CDR2 ANQGSEA. In DNA form, the CDR3 reads TGCAGCGCCAGAACAGGGGCAGCTGAAGCTTTCTTT. Translating it yields CSARTGAAEAFF.

This clone was counted a few times. The chain is built from TRBV9 and TRBJ2-7; D may match TRBD1 or TRBD2 (5 bases each). The CDR3 is made up of 16 amino acids. Germline CDR1 reads SGDLS; CDR2 reads YYNGEE. V lost 3 bases to trimming and J lost 3 bases, with 19 bases between them. CDR3 DNA: TGTGCCAGCAGCGCTGCCTTCCGGGACGGAGACTACGAGCAGTACTTC. Translation gives CASSAAFRDGDYEQYF.

The V and J genes are TRBV11-2 and TRBJ2-1; 10 positions agree with TRBD2. V was pared by 0 bases and J by 8 bases, with 7 bases of the junction left unmatched. This CDR3 has 16 amino acids. Germline V gives CDR1 SGHAT, CDR2 FQNNGV. CDR3 sequence reads: CASSLERASGGDEQFF. In DNA, the CDR3 is TGTGCCAGCAGCTTAGAGAGGGCTAGCGGGGGCGATGAGCAGTTCTTC.

This chain links TRBV29-1 with TRBJ1-1, with 8 nucleotides matching TRBD1. Germline-derived CDR1 and CDR2 are SQVTM and ANQGSEA. CDR3 length equals 13 residues. J lost 2 bases, V lost 5 bases, and 4 bases had no gene match. The CDR3 spells CSVSQGVNTEAFF. The CDR3 DNA follows: TGCAGCGTTTCACAGGGGGTAAACACTGAAGCTTTCTTT.

The J gene is TRBJ2-7, the V gene TRBV28; TRBD2 agrees at 12 bases. This CDR3 spans 15 amino acids. Germline values: CDR1 MDHEN, CDR2 SYDVKM. J was trimmed by 10 bases and V by 5 bases; bases with no gene match: 12. CDR3 coding DNA: TGTGCCAGCAGTCCCGGGACTAGCGGGCACCCCCTCCAGTACGTC. Translation gives CASSPGTSGHPLQYV.